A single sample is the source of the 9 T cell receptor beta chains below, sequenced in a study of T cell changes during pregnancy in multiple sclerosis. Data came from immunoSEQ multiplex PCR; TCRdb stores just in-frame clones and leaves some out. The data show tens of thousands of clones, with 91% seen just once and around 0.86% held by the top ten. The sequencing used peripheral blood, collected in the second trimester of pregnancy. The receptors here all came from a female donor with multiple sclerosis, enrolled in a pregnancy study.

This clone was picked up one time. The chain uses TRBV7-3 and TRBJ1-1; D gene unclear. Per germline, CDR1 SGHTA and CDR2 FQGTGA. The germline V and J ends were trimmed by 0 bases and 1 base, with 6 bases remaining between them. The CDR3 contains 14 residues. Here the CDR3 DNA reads TGTGCCAGCAGCTTAACTAGCGGGAACACTGAAGCTTTCTTT. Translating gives CASSLTSGNTEAFF.

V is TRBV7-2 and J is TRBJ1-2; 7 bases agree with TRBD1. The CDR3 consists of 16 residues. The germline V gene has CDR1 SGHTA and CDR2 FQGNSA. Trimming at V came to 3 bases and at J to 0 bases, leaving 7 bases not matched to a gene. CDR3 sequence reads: CASSLGQSLSNYGYTF. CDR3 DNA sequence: TGTGCCAGCAGCTTGGGACAGTCCCTCTCTAACTATGGCTACACCTTC.

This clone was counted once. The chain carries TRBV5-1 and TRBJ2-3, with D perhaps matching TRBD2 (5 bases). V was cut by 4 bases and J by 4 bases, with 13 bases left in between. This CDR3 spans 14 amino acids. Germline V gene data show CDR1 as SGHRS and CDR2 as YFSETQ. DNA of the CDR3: TGCGCCAGCAGCCTGGGCGGGTGGGCAGATACGCAGTATTTT. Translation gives CASSLGGWADTQYF.

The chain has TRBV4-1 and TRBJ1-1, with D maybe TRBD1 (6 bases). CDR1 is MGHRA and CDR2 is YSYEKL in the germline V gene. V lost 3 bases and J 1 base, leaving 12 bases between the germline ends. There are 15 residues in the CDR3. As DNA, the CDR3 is TGCGCCAGCAGCCACCCCGGGACAACGAACACTGAAGCTTTCTTT. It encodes CASSHPGTTNTEAFF.

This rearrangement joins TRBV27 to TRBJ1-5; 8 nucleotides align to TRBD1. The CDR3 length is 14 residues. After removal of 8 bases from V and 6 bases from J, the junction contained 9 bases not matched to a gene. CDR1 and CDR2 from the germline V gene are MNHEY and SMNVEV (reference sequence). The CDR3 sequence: CASGPTGVGQPQHF. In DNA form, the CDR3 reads TGTGCCAGCGGCCCGACAGGGGTAGGTCAGCCCCAGCATTTT.

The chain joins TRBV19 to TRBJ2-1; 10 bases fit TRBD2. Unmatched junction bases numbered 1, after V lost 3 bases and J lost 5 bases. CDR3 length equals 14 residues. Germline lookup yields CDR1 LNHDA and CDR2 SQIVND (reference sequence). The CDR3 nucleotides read TGTGCCAGTAGTATTAGCGGGGGGAACAATGAGCAGTTCTTC. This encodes CASSISGGNNEQFF.

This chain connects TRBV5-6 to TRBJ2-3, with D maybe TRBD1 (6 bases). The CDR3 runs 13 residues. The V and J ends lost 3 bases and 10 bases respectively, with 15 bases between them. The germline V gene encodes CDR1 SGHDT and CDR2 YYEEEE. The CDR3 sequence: CASSSPGEYSQYF. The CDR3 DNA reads TGTGCCAGCAGCTCCCCAGGGGAGTATTCGCAGTATTTT.

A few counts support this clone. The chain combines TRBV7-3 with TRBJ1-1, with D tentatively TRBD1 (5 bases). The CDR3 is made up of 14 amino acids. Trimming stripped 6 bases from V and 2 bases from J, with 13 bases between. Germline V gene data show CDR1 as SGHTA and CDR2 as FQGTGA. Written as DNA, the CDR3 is TGTGCCAGCAGGGAGACAGCCATTAACACTGAAGCTTTCTTT. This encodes CASRETAINTEAFF.

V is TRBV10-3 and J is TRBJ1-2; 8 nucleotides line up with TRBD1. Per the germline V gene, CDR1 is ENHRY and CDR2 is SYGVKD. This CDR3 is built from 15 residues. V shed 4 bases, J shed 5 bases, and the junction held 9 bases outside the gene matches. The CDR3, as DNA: TGTGCCATCAGTGTGGGGACAGGCGGAGAATATGGCTACACCTTC. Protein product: CAISVGTGGEYGYTF.